This T cell receptor beta chain is drawn from a study of CD8+ T cells in alopecia areata. Findings and caveats of the study: Normal skin's resident alphabeta T cells are sequenced alongside lesional scalp T cells. A large proportion of expanded lesional clones were detected persisting in scalp and blood during tofacitinib.

The CDR3 consists of 15 residues. Trimming left V 3 bases short and J 2 bases short, with 16 bases between. Germline CDR1 SQVTM, CDR2 ANQGSEA. Treatment denoted: oral pan-JAK inhibitor, 5-10 mg twice daily. PBMC-derived CD4+ and CD8+ T cells were sorted. Investigators isolated RNA and reverse transcribed it into cDNA to act as the sequencing template. Assay used: immunoSEQ multiplex PCR; TCRdb lists only in-frame clones, some missing. The table shows about 76,000 clones, with approximately 64% occurring only once. Points on this clone: The antigen is not known.

This specimen consisted of CD8+ T cells sorted from blood, obtained at week 24, from a patient treated with tofacitinib. The chain is built from TRBV29-1 and TRBJ1-1; D remains unclear. The source is a human donor with alopecia areata. The CDR3 loop is CSVDHGRLVNTEAFF. The CDR3 DNA reads TGCAGCGTTGACCATGGACGGCTGGTAAACACTGAAGCTTTCTTT. The full variable domain, in which reference TRBV29-1 and TRBJ1-1 provide the parts outside the CDR3, is SAVISQKPSRDICQRGTSLTIQCQVDSQVTMMFWYRQQPGQSLTLIATANQGSEATYESGFVIDKFPISRPNLTFSTLTVSNMSPEDSSIYLCSVDHGRLVNTEAFFGQGTRLTVV.